This T cell receptor beta chain was captured by sequencing in a study of T-cell reconstitution after alpha-beta-depleted transplantation in children. Study outcomes and limitations: Several hundred expanded graft clones reportedly gave rise to the alpha-beta T cells present about two months after transplant. After transplant, high TCRbeta diversity at day 60 in some patients arose from surviving recipient T cells and thymic progenitors. Newly produced T cells mostly provided counts and TCRbeta diversity after one year, as hyperexpanded clones declined.

Comment on this clonotype: The antigen is not known.

Unique molecular identifiers were used to barcode this TCRbeta library. TCRdb itself ran the PCR reads through MiXCR, one entry per CDR3 protein. Here the sample spans 530,000 or so distinct CDR3 sequences, roughly 27% being singletons. This sequence originates from a boy younger than two with Wiskott-Aldrich syndrome, due to receive a stem cell transplant. The material was PBMCs, obtained before TCRalphabeta/CD19-depleted stem cell transplant.

CDR3: CASSGRKGWVADTQYF. Written as DNA, the CDR3 is TGTGCCAGCAGTGGACGAAAGGGGTGGGTGGCAGATACGCAGTATTTT. V usage is TRBV25-1 and J usage is TRBJ2-3; tentatively, D is TRBD1 (5 bases). CDR3 length: 16 residues. Germline V gene data show CDR1 as MGHDK and CDR2 as SYGVNS. V was clipped by 4 bases and J by 4 bases, with 18 bases between them.